This T cell receptor (beta chain) was sequenced during a study of cytomegalovirus exposure and HLA in healthy donors. 13 Jbeta primers and 60 Vbeta primers were used for the PCR. TCRdb's copy holds only in-frame clones and misses some; the assay was immunoSEQ multiplex PCR. Among under 200,000 clones listed, 73% were seen once. This clone was recorded only once. Trimming took 6 bases from V and 10 from J, leaving 12 bases between them. Germline-derived CDR1 and CDR2 are DFQATT and SNEGSKA (reference sequence). The CDR3 runs 10 residues. The chain combines TRBV20-1 with TRBJ1-2; possible D gene TRBD1, 6 bases. The clonotype comes from a woman younger than 30 in good health and CMV-seropositive. The source material was PBMCs. The CDR3 spells CSADRSDYTF. DNA for the CDR3: TGCAGTGCAGACAGGTCTGACTACACCTTC.